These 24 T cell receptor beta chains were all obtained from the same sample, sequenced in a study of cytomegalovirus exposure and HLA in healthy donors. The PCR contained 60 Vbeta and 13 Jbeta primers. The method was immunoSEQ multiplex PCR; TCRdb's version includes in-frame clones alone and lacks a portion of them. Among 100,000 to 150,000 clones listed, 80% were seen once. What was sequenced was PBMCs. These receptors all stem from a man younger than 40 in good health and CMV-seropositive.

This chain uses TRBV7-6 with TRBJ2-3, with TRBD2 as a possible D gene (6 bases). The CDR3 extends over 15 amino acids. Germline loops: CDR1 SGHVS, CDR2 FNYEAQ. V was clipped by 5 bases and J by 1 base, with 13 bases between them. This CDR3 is CASSARSSGTDTQYF. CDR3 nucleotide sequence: TGTGCCAGCAGCGCAAGGTCTAGCGGCACAGATACGCAGTATTTT.

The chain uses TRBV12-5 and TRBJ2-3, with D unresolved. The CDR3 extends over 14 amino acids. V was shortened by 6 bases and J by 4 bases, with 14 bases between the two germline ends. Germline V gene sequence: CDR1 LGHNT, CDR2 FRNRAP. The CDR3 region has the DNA TGTGCTAGTGGCCCGCCGACTGGTTCAGATACGCAGTATTTT. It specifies CASGPPTGSDTQYF.

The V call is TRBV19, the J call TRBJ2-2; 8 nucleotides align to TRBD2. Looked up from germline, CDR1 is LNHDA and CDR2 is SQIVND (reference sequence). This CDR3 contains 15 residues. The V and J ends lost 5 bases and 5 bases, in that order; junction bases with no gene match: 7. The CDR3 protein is CASSQMTSVTGELFF. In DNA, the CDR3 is TGTGCCAGTAGTCAAATGACTAGCGTAACCGGGGAGCTGTTTTTT.

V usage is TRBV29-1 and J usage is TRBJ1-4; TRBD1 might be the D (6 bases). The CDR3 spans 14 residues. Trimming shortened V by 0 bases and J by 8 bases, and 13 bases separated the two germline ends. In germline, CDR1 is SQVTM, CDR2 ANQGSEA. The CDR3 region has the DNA TGCAGCGTTGAAGAAGACGCGACAGGAGAAAAACTGTTTTTT. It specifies CSVEEDATGEKLFF.

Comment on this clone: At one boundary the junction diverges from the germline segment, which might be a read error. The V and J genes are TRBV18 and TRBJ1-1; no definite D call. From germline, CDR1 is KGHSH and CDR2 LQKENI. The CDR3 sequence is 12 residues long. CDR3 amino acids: CASSGQNAEAFF. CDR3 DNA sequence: TGTGCCAGCTCAGGGCAGAACGCTGAAGCTTTCTTT.

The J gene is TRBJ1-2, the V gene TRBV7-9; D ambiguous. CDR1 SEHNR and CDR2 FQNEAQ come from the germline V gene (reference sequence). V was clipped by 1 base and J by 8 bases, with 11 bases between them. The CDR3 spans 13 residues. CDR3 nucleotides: TGTGCCAGCAGCTTAGAGTATACGCGGGGCTACACCTTC. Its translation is CASSLEYTRGYTF.

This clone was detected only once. The CDR3 bases are TGCGCCAGCAGCCGGTTCGGGACAGGGGATGAAAAACTGTTTTTT. Translated, it gives CASSRFGTGDEKLFF. J is TRBJ1-4 and V is TRBV4-1, with 10 bases fitting TRBD1. The CDR3 is 15 residues long. With 4 bases clipped from V and 6 bases from J, the junction kept 5 bases outside the gene matches. Germline V gene sequence: CDR1 MGHRA, CDR2 YSYEKL.

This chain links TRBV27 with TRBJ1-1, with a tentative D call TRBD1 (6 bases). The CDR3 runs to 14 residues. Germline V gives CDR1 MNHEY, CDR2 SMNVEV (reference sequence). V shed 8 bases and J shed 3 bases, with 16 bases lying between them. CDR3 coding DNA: TGTGCCAGCTCCCTGAGGGGGAAGTACACTGAAGCTTTCTTT. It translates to CASSLRGKYTEAFF.

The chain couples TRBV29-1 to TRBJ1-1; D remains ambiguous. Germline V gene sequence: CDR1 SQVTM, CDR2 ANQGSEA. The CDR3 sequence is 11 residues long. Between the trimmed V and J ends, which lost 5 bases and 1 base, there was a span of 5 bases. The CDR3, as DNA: TGCAGCGTTCTGTCGAACACTGAAGCTTTCTTT. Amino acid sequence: CSVLSNTEAFF. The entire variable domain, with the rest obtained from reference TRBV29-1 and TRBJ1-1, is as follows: SAVISQKPSRDICQRGTSLTIQCQVDSQVTMMFWYRQQPGQSLTLIATANQGSEATYESGFVIDKFPISRPNLTFSTLTVSNMSPEDSSIYLCSVLSNTEAFFGQGTRLTVV.

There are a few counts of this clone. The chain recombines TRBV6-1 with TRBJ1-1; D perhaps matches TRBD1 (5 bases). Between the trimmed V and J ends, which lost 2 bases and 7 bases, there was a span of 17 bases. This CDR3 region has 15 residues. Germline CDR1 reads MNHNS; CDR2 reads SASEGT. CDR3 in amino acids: CASSEIWQGHNEAFF. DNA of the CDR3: TGTGCCAGCAGTGAAATTTGGCAGGGTCATAATGAAGCTTTCTTT.

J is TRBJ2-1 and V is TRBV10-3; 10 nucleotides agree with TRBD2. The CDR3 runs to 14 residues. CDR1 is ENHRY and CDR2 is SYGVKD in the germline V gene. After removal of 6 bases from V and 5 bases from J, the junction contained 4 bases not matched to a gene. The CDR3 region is CAISQRGGDNEQFF. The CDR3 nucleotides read TGTGCCATCAGCCAGCGGGGGGGGGACAATGAGCAGTTCTTC.

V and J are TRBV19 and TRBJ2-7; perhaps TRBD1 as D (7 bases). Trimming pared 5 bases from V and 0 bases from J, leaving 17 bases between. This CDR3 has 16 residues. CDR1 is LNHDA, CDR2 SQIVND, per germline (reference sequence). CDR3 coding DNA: TGTGCCAGTAGTTTCCACAGGGGACTTACCTCCTACGAGCAGTACTTC. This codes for CASSFHRGLTSYEQYF. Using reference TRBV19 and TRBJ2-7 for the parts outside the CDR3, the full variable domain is DGGITQSPKYLFRKEGQNVTLSCEQNLNHDAMYWYRQDPGQGLRLIYYSQIVNDFQKGDIAEGYSVSREKKESFPLTVTSAQKNPTAFYLCASSFHRGLTSYEQYFGPGTRLTVT.

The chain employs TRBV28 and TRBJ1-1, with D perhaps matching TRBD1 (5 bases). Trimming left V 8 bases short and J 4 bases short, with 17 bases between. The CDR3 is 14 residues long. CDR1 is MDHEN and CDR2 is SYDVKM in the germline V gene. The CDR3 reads CASVPLPGGTEAFF. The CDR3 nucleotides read TGTGCCAGCGTTCCCCTCCCCGGGGGCACTGAAGCTTTCTTT. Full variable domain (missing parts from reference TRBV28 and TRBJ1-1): DVKVTQSSRYLVKRTGEKVFLECVQDMDHENMFWYRQDPGLGLRLIYFSYDVKMKEKGDIPEGYSVSREKKERFSLILESASTNQTSMYLCASVPLPGGTEAFFGQGTRLTVV.

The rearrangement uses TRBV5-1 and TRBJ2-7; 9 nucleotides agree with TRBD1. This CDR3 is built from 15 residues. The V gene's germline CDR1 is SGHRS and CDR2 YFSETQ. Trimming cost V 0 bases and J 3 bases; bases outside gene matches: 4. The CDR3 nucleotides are TGCGCCAGCAGCTTGGTGGGGACAGGGAACTACGAGCAGTACTTC. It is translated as CASSLVGTGNYEQYF.

CDR3 nucleotide sequence: TGCAGCGTTGAAGATGATAGCGCTAACTATGGCTACACCTTC. Translation: CSVEDDSANYGYTF. The J gene is TRBJ1-2, the V gene TRBV29-1; D uncertain. The CDR3 loop spans 14 amino acids. V was cut by 0 bases and J by 0 bases, with 8 bases left in between. From germline, CDR1 is SQVTM and CDR2 ANQGSEA.

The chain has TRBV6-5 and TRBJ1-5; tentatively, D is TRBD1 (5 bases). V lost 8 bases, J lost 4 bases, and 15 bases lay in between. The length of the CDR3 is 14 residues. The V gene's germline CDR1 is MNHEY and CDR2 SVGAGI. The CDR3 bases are TGTGCCAGCCTTATGGGGCACAAAAATCAGCCCCAGCATTTT. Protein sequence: CASLMGHKNQPQHF.

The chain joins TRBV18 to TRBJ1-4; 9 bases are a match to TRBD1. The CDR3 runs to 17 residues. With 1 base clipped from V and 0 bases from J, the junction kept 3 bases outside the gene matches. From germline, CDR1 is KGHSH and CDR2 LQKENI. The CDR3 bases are TGTGCCAGCTCACCACGGACAGGGGCTACAACTAATGAAAAACTGTTTTTT. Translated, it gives CASSPRTGATTNEKLFF.

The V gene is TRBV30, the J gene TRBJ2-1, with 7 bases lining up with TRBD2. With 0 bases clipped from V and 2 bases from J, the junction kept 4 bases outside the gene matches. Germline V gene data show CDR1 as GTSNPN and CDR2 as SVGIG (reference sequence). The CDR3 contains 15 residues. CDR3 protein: CAWSVGLAAYNEQFF. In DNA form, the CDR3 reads TGTGCCTGGAGTGTAGGTCTAGCGGCCTACAATGAGCAGTTCTTC.

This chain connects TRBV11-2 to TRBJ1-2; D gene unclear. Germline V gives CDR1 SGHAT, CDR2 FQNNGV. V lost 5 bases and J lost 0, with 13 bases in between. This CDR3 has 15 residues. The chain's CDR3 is CASSPRPGSNYGYTF. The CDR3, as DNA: TGTGCCAGCAGCCCGCGCCCGGGATCTAACTATGGCTACACCTTC.

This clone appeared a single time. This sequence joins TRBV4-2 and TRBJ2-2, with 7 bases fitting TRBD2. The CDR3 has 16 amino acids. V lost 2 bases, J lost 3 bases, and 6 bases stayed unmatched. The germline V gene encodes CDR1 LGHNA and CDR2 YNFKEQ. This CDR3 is CASSQRASGHTGELFF. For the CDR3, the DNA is TGTGCCAGCAGCCAACGGGCTAGCGGCCACACCGGGGAGCTGTTTTTT.

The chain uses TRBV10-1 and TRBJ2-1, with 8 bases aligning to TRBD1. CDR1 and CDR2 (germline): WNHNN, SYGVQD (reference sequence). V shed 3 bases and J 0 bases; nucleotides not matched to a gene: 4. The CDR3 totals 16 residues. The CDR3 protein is CASSDPGQGSYNEQFF. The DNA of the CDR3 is TGCGCCAGCAGTGACCCCGGACAGGGCTCCTACAATGAGCAGTTCTTC.

The CDR3 DNA sequence: TGTGCCATCAGCGCCGAGATCACCGGGGAGCTGTTTTTT. This translates into CAISAEITGELFF. The rearrangement links TRBV10-3 to TRBJ2-2; no reliable D call. The ends were cut back, 6 bases at V and 4 bases at J, with 9 bases in the middle. Germline CDR1 ENHRY, CDR2 SYGVKD. The CDR3 length is 13 residues.

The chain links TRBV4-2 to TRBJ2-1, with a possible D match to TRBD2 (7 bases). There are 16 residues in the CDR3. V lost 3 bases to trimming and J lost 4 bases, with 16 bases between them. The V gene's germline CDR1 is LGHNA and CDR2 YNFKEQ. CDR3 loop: CASSQYIGGGYNEQFF. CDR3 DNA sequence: TGTGCCAGCAGCCAGTACATAGGGGGGGGTTACAATGAGCAGTTCTTC.

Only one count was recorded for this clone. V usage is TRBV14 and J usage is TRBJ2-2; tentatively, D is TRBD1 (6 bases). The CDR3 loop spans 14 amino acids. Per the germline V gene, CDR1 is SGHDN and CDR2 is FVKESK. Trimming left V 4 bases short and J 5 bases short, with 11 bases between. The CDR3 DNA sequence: TGTGCCAGCAGCCGCCTGGGGGCAACCGGGGAGCTGTTTTTT. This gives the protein CASSRLGATGELFF.